One sample yielded the 21 T cell receptor beta chains listed below, sequenced in a study of monozygotic twins with cystic fibrosis. Produced via immunoSEQ multiplex PCR; TCRdb's table is partial and in-frame only. The sample yields under 30,000 clones, 90% seen once. The material sequenced was blood. The receptors were sampled from a girl aged 2-10 years with cystic fibrosis.

This clone has just one count. The genes are TRBV5-4 and TRBJ2-7; 11 bases match TRBD2. Germline lookup yields CDR1 SGHNT and CDR2 YYREEE (reference sequence). The J segment lost 0 bases and the V segment lost 0 bases, leaving 11 bases of the junction unmatched. This CDR3 spans 19 amino acids. The CDR3 region has the DNA TGTGCCAGCAGCTTGGGAGGCGCTAGCGGGGGGCGAAGCTCCTACGAGCAGTACTTC. It yields the protein CASSLGGASGGRSSYEQYF.

The chain couples TRBV6-5 to TRBJ2-2; D possibly corresponds to TRBD2 (5 bases). Trimming took 5 bases from V and 4 from J, leaving 14 bases between them. Germline CDR1 and CDR2: MNHEY and SVGAGI. The CDR3 length is 15 residues. The CDR3 DNA sequence: TGTGCCAGCAGTCCTCCCCACGCGGGCACCGGGGAGCTGTTTTTT. It codes for CASSPPHAGTGELFF.

The rearrangement links TRBV7-9 to TRBJ1-6; 9 nucleotides align to TRBD1. CDR3 length equals 15 residues. Germline loops: CDR1 SEHNR, CDR2 FQNEAQ (reference sequence). V shed 5 bases and J 8 bases; nucleotides not matched to a gene: 7. CDR3 loop: CASSPRRDRDSPLHF. The CDR3 nucleotides are TGTGCCAGCAGCCCCCGCCGGGACAGGGATTCACCCCTCCACTTT.

This chain links TRBV5-1 with TRBJ1-2, with TRBD1 matching over 10 bases. CDR1 is SGHRS and CDR2 is YFSETQ in the germline V gene. The CDR3 extends over 13 amino acids. V trimming: 5 bases; J trimming: 8 bases; junction bases outside the gene matches: 6. CDR3 sequence: CASSYDRGQGYTF. The CDR3 DNA reads as TGCGCCAGCAGTTACGACAGGGGGCAGGGCTACACCTTC.

This clone was counted a single time. The rearrangement links TRBV6-5 to TRBJ1-2; D is undetermined. Germline V gene lookup returns CDR1 MNHEY and CDR2 SVGAGI. The CDR3 contains 13 residues. The V end lost 3 bases, the J end lost 2 bases, and 7 bases lay between the germline ends. The CDR3 nucleotides are TGTGCCAGCAGTTATTCGCTAAACTATGGCTACACCTTC. This codes for CASSYSLNYGYTF.

The genes are TRBV11-3 and TRBJ2-3; tentative D call: TRBD2 (6 bases). Germline CDR1 SGHNT, CDR2 YENEEA. This CDR3 comprises 15 residues. V shed 5 bases and J shed 6 bases, with 18 bases lying between them. In DNA, the CDR3 is TGTGCCAGCAGCCACCGGGGCGGGGTCCTGGATACGCAGTATTTT. Protein: CASSHRGGVLDTQYF. Supplemented by reference TRBV11-3 and TRBJ2-3, the full variable domain reads EAGVVQSPRYKIIEKKQPVAFWCNPISGHNTLYWYLQNLGQGPELLIRYENEEAVDDSQLPKDRFSAERLKGVDSTLKIQPAELGDSAVYLCASSHRGGVLDTQYFGPGTRLTVL.

The J gene is TRBJ1-4, the V gene TRBV4-2, with 7 bases that match TRBD1. CDR1 is LGHNA, CDR2 YNFKEQ, per germline. The CDR3 length is 18 residues. J gave up 0 bases and V 4 bases, and 11 bases lay outside the gene matches. The CDR3: CASSPQDRSVATNEKLFF. CDR3 nucleotides: TGTGCCAGCAGCCCCCAGGACAGGTCGGTTGCAACTAATGAAAAACTGTTTTTT.

The chain uses TRBV9 and TRBJ2-1, with D possibly being TRBD1 or TRBD2 (6 bases each). V lost 4 bases, J lost 8 bases, and 13 bases lay in between. The CDR3 has 13 residues. In germline, CDR1 is SGDLS, CDR2 YYNGEE. This chain's CDR3 is CASSRGPRDEQFF. CDR3 bases: TGTGCCAGCAGCCGGGGGCCCCGGGATGAGCAGTTCTTC.

Worth noting for this clone: This likely comes from a read error, as the CDR3 has no conserved phenylalanine or tryptophan at its end. No DNA is shown, since the ends of the CDR3 on it are uncertain; the CDR3 is the one TCRdb lists. This chain joins TRBV6-5 and TRBJ1-1; the listed D gene, TRBD1, was not tested against the DNA. The CDR3 is 11 amino acids long, termini counted. Germline V gene sequence: CDR1 MNHEY, CDR2 SVGAGI. CDR3 residues: CASRTLDREVL.

This chain links TRBV21-1 with TRBJ1-5. TRBV21-1 is termed a pseudogene. The CDR3 consists of 15 residues. CDR3 loop: CASSKSWPTNQPQHF. The CDR3 region has the DNA TGTGCCAGCAGCAAAAGTTGGCCGACCAATCAGCCCCAGCATTTT.

The rearrangement links TRBV2 to TRBJ2-2, with TRBD1 matching 8 bases. Germline V gene sequence: CDR1 SNHLY, CDR2 FYNNEI. The CDR3 has 14 residues. With 4 bases clipped from V and 5 bases from J, the junction kept 3 bases outside the gene matches. CDR3 residues: CASSGTGWTGELFF. Written as DNA, the CDR3 is TGTGCCAGCAGTGGGACAGGGTGGACCGGGGAGCTGTTTTTT.

This clone is a singleton in its sample. The rearrangement uses TRBV27 and TRBJ1-5; possible D gene TRBD1, 5 bases. Trimming removed 3 bases at V and 2 bases at J, with 5 bases between. This CDR3 region has 13 residues. CDR1 and CDR2 from the germline V gene are MNHEY and SMNVEV (reference sequence). In nucleotides, the CDR3 is TGTGCCAGCAGTTTCAGGGGCAATCAGCCCCAGCATTTT. Its protein is CASSFRGNQPQHF.

This clone was observed a handful of times. The chain joins TRBV19 to TRBJ1-1; D uncertain. Germline V gives CDR1 LNHDA, CDR2 SQIVND (reference sequence). CDR3 length: 11 amino acids. V lost 3 bases and J 12 bases, leaving 11 bases between the germline ends. DNA of the CDR3: TGTGCCAGTAGTATCTGGAGGGAAACTTTCTTT. This gives the protein CASSIWRETFF.

The V call is TRBV19, the J call TRBJ1-5; TRBD1 matches at 7 bases. Germline lookup yields CDR1 LNHDA and CDR2 SQIVND (reference sequence). Trimming took 4 bases from V and 7 from J; bases not matched to a gene: 10. The CDR3 has 15 amino acids. Written as DNA, the CDR3 is TGTGCCAGTAGTACAAAGACAGGGATAGGACAGCCCCAGCATTTT. Encoded protein: CASSTKTGIGQPQHF.

The chain recombines TRBV7-9 with TRBJ2-2; possibly TRBD2 for D (5 bases). CDR1 and CDR2 from the germline V gene are SEHNR and FQNEAQ (reference sequence). The CDR3 consists of 15 residues. Trimming took 2 bases from V and 2 from J, leaving 9 bases between them. In DNA form, the CDR3 reads TGTGCCAGCAGCTTAAGACTACCTAACACCGGGGAGCTGTTTTTT. It is translated as CASSLRLPNTGELFF.

This clone appeared a single time. The chain couples TRBV4-3 to TRBJ2-2; the match to TRBD2 covers 8 bases. V shed 1 base and J 4 bases; nucleotides not matched to a gene: 5. CDR3 length equals 16 residues. CDR1 is LGHNA, CDR2 YSLEER, per germline. CDR3 loop: CASSQAGTRVTGELFF. In DNA form, the CDR3 reads TGCGCCAGCAGCCAAGCAGGGACTAGAGTCACCGGGGAGCTGTTTTTT.

The chain is built from TRBV6-5 and TRBJ1-2; no firm D call. CDR3 length: 13 amino acids. With 5 bases removed from V and 1 base from J, the gap between germline ends came to 8 bases. Germline CDR1 is MNHEY and CDR2 is SVGAGI. The CDR3, as DNA: TGTGCCAGCAGTCCCCGGATTAACTATGGCTACACCTTC. Its protein product is CASSPRINYGYTF.

V is TRBV9 and J is TRBJ2-1, with 8 positions matching TRBD2. Unmatched junction bases numbered 9, after V lost 0 bases and J lost 7 bases. There are 16 residues in the CDR3. Germline V gives CDR1 SGDLS, CDR2 YYNGEE. The CDR3 nucleotides are TGTGCCAGCAGCGTAGCTACGGCGGGGGGTATGAATGAGCAGTTCTTC. It encodes CASSVATAGGMNEQFF.

The rearrangement links TRBV5-1 to TRBJ2-4; D not resolved. Germline V lookup: CDR1 SGHRS, CDR2 YFSETQ. The CDR3 runs to 16 residues. Trimming removed 1 base from V and 1 base from J, with 12 bases in between. The CDR3 sequence: CASSLMVPRAKNIQYF. CDR3 DNA sequence: TGCGCCAGCAGCTTGATGGTCCCTAGGGCCAAAAACATTCAGTACTTC.

The V gene is TRBV5-3, the J gene TRBJ1-2, with D possibly being TRBD1 (5 bases). TRBV5-3 is reported as an ORF; its role is uncertain. The CDR3 covers 18 residues. V was cut by 5 bases and J by 1 base, with 24 bases left in between. The CDR3 nucleotides are TGTGCCAGAAGGGCTGGACACCCTGAGGAAGGGCTTAACTATGGCTACACCTTC. Its translation: CARRAGHPEEGLNYGYTF.

The chain has TRBV14 and TRBJ1-2; a weak D match, TRBD1 (5 bases). The CDR3 contains 13 residues. V lost 2 bases, J lost 2 bases, and 6 bases lay in between. CDR1 and CDR2 (germline): SGHDN, FVKESK. Written as DNA, the CDR3 is TGTGCCAGCAGCCAAACAGGAAACTATGGCTACACCTTC. It translates to CASSQTGNYGYTF.